This TCR beta chain appears in the sequencing data of a study of T cell responses to AZD1222 COVID-19 vaccine. The method was immunoSEQ multiplex PCR; TCRdb's version includes in-frame clones alone and lacks a portion of them. The sample holds more than 100,000 clones, roughly 91% seen once. General study points: No repertoire was sampled before or during the peak T cell response, only after it. Seropositivity was recorded at baseline in only a handful of AZD1222 recipients.

Of note for this clone: As yet, its antigen is unknown.

V lost 4 bases and J lost 6; bases outside the gene matches: 9. Germline V lookup: CDR1 SGHRS, CDR2 YFSETQ. The CDR3 consists of 17 residues. The study pooled second doses at about 4 or about 12 weeks. The TCR sequence derives from an adult who received the AZD1222 COVID-19 vaccine. J is TRBJ2-1 and V is TRBV5-1; 14 bases are shared with TRBD2. The material was peripheral blood, obtained 28 days after the second AZD1222 dose. CDR3 sequence (DNA): TGCGCCAGCAGCACCCGGACTAGCGGGGGGACTCGCAATGAGCAGTTCTTC. It encodes CASSTRTSGGTRNEQFF. Supplemented by reference TRBV5-1 and TRBJ2-1, the full variable domain reads KAGVTQTPRYLIKTRGQQVTLSCSPISGHRSVSWYQQTPGQGLQFLFEYFSETQRNKGNFPGRFSGRQFSNSRSEMNVSTLELGDSALYLCASSTRTSGGTRNEQFFGPGTRLTVL.